This T cell receptor (beta chain) was captured by sequencing in a study of cytomegalovirus exposure and HLA in healthy donors. Regarding the study as a whole: CMV antigen specificity of a few CMV-associated chains was confirmed in vitro.

As concerns this clone: Antigen: not known.

After removal of 6 bases from V and 0 bases from J, the junction contained 5 bases not matched to a gene. This CDR3 has 15 residues. The germline CDR1 and CDR2 sequences are MNHEY and SMNVEV (reference sequence). The data were produced by immunoSEQ multiplex PCR, yet TCRdb's version contains in-frame clones alone and is incomplete. The sample yields tens of thousands of clones, around 95% seen once. Source material: PBMCs. The chain couples TRBV27 to TRBJ2-3, with 8 bases identical to TRBD2. The clonotype originates from a woman between 18 and 30 years old in good health and CMV-seronegative. The CDR3 region has the DNA TGTGCCAGCAGGAGGGTAGCGGGAAGCACAGATACGCAGTATTTT. Translating gives CASRRVAGSTDTQYF.